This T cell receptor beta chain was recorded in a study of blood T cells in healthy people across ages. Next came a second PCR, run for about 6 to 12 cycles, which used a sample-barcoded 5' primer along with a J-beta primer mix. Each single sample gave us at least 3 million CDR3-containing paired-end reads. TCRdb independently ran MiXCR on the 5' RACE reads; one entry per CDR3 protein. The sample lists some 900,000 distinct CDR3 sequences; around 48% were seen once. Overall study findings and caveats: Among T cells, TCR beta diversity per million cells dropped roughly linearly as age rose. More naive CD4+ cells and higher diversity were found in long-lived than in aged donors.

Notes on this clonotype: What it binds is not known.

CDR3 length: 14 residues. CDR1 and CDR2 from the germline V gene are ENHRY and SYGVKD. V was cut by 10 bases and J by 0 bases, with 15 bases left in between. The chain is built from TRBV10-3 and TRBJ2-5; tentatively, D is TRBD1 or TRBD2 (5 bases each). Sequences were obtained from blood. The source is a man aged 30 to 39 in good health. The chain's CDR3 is CATLGDVYQETQYF. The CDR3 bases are TGTGCCACATTAGGGGACGTCTACCAAGAGACCCAGTACTTC.